This TCR beta chain originates from a study of T-cell memory formation after mild COVID-19. This clonotype occurred a few times. Its antigen is not identified. Study outcomes and limitations: Clones from the second wave (peaking day 37) had unconfirmed SARS-CoV-2 specificity.

TCRdb fed the 5' RACE reads into MiXCR, producing one record per CDR3 protein. The data hold under 550,000 distinct CDR3 sequences, with roughly 20% observed a single time. The CDR3 runs 13 residues. Trimming took 4 bases from V and 3 from J, leaving 10 bases between them. Germline V lookup: CDR1 SGHTA, CDR2 FQGTGA. The material sequenced was PBMCs or a T cell subset sorted from them (not recorded which). This TCR derives from an adult woman who had mild COVID-19 (a few samples of this study predate the infection). Cell type and time point are not known. The rearrangement joins TRBV7-3 to TRBJ2-7, with D tentatively TRBD2 (5 bases). CDR3 in amino acids: CASSSTGNYEQYF. In DNA form, the CDR3 reads TGTGCCAGCAGCTCCACCGGGAACTACGAGCAGTACTTC.